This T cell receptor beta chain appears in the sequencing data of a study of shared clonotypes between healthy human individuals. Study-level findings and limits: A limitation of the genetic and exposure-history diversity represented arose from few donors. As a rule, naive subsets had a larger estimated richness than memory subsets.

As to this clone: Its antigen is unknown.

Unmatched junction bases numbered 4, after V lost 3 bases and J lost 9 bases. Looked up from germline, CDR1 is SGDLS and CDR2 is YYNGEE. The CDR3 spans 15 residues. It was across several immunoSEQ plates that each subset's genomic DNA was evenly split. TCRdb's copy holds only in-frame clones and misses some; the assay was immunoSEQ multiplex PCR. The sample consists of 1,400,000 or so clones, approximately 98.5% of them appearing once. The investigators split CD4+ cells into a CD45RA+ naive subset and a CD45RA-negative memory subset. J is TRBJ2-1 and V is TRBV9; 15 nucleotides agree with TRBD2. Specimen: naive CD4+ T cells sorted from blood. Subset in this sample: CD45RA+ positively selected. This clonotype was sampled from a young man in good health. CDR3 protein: CASSGGLAGGIEQFF. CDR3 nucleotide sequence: TGTGCCAGCAGCGGCGGACTAGCGGGAGGGATTGAGCAGTTCTTC.